This TCR beta chain derives from a study of cytomegalovirus exposure and HLA in healthy donors. About this clone itself: Its cognate antigen is unknown.

TCRdb keeps only in-frame clones here, not all; method: immunoSEQ multiplex PCR. The sample lists 150,000 to 200,000 clones, 70% to 90% seen once, with around 6% in the top ten. From the approximately 120-subject validation cohort, which was separate from the approximately 700-subject first cohort, the donors were drawn. General study results and limits: Subsequent analysis of the approximately 130 validation repertoires found a tendency for first-cohort TCR clusters to co-occur. The study designated roughly 160 TCR beta chains cytomegalovirus-associated.

The CDR3 consists of 12 residues. The germline V gene has CDR1 SGHVS and CDR2 FQNEAQ. Trimming took 0 bases from V and 5 from J, leaving 2 bases between them. Sequenced: PBMCs. V gene TRBV7-8 combines with J gene TRBJ2-1, with D hard to call. The receptor was isolated from a woman aged 25 to 39 in good health and CMV-seronegative. CDR3 loop: CASSLADNEQFF. The CDR3, as DNA: TGTGCCAGCAGCTTAGCAGACAATGAGCAGTTCTTC.